Below, 18 T cell receptor beta chains from the same sample are listed, as sequenced in a study of T cells after yellow fever vaccination. TCRdb ran MiXCR on the 5' RACE reads and lists one entry per CDR3 protein. The sample comprises hundreds of thousands of distinct CDR3 sequences, about 13% of which are singletons, and 11% to 15% rests with the top ten. The specimen comprised PBMCs, sampled on the day of the yellow fever booster vaccination. Receptors originate from a man aged 25-40 years who received the YFV17D yellow fever vaccine.

The genes are TRBV7-2 and TRBJ1-6; 7 positions match TRBD1. The germline CDR1 and CDR2 sequences are SGHTA and FQGNSA. V lost 5 bases, J lost 16 bases, and 11 bases stayed unmatched. This CDR3 comprises 13 residues. The CDR3 coding sequence is TGTGCCAGCAGCACTGTTTCCGGGACAGAACTCCACTTT. Protein sequence: CASSTVSGTELHF. Full variable domain (missing parts from reference TRBV7-2 and TRBJ1-6): GAGVSQSPSNKVTEKGKDVELRCDPISGHTALYWYRQSLGQGLEFLIYFQGNSAPDKSGLPSDRFSAERTGGSVSTLTIQRTQQEDSAVYLCASSTVSGTELHFGNGTRLTVT.

The chain has TRBV12-3 or TRBV12-4 and TRBJ1-6; 8 nucleotides align to TRBD1. V was pared by 5 bases and J by 4 bases, with 4 bases of the junction left unmatched. There are 15 residues in the CDR3. CDR3 DNA: TGTGCCAGCAGTCCCCGGACAGGGTATAATTCACCCCTCCACTTT. Amino acid sequence: CASSPRTGYNSPLHF.

This chain uses TRBV12-3 or TRBV12-4 with TRBJ2-4, with 9 nucleotides matching TRBD2. The CDR3 has 16 residues. J lost 7 bases, V lost 1 base, and 8 bases had no gene match. The CDR3, as DNA: TGTGCCAGCAGTTTAGGGGTGCTAGCGGGAATGAACATTCAGTACTTC. It yields the protein CASSLGVLAGMNIQYF.

This clonotype was seen many times. The rearrangement joins TRBV5-1 to TRBJ1-2; D remains unclear. Germline loops: CDR1 SGHRS, CDR2 YFSETQ. V gave up 0 bases and J gave up 6 bases, with 12 bases separating them. The CDR3 loop spans 14 amino acids. CDR3 region: CASSLVTARDGYTF. The CDR3 nucleotides read TGCGCCAGCAGCTTGGTAACGGCCAGAGATGGCTACACCTTC.

In its sample, this clonotype was seen a few times. In nucleotides, the CDR3 is TGTGCCAGCAGTTTTACAGGTCGGGGAATCACTGAAGCTTTCTTT. Translated, it gives CASSFTGRGITEAFF. The rearrangement uses TRBV27 and TRBJ1-1, with D perhaps matching TRBD1 (5 bases). The CDR3 loop spans 15 amino acids. The germline V gene has CDR1 MNHEY and CDR2 SMNVEV (reference sequence). V shed 3 bases and J shed 4 bases, with 15 bases lying between them.

The sample holds a few counts of this clonotype. This rearrangement joins TRBV29-1 to TRBJ2-5; D may be TRBD2 (7 bases). Trimming cost V 4 bases and J 4 bases, with 16 bases left between them. The CDR3 is 14 residues long. In germline, CDR1 is SQVTM, CDR2 ANQGSEA. CDR3 nucleotides: TGCAGCGTTGTCATCGGGGGGCGGGGAGAGACCCAGTACTTC. Protein: CSVVIGGRGETQYF.

Only a few counts were recorded for this clonotype. The chain links TRBV25-1 to TRBJ2-3, with 10 positions matching TRBD2. This CDR3 has 18 amino acids. Germline V gives CDR1 MGHDK, CDR2 SYGVNS. V was pared by 1 base and J by 0 bases, with 7 bases of the junction left unmatched. Written as DNA, the CDR3 is TGTGCCAGCAGTGAATCTAGCGGGAGAACTAGAAGCACAGATACGCAGTATTTT. This codes for CASSESSGRTRSTDTQYF.

V gene TRBV2 combines with J gene TRBJ2-7; the match to TRBD2 covers 8 bases. With V trimmed by 11 bases and J by 4 bases, 13 bases remained unmatched. This CDR3 is built from 14 residues. The germline CDR1 and CDR2 sequences are SNHLY and FYNNEI. The CDR3 nucleotides are TGTGCCGCCGGTATGGCTAGCGGGTCGTACGAGCAGTACTTC. It translates to CAAGMASGSYEQYF.

This clonotype was seen a handful of times. The chain has TRBV2 and TRBJ2-1; D ambiguous. Germline V lookup: CDR1 SNHLY, CDR2 FYNNEI. V lost 9 bases and J lost 0, with 15 bases in between. The CDR3 runs 15 residues. CDR3 DNA sequence: TGTGCCAGAATGAGAGAGGCAAGCTCCTACAATGAGCAGTTCTTC. It specifies CARMREASSYNEQFF.

This clonotype was seen more than once but under ten times. V and J are TRBV7-9 and TRBJ1-3; TRBD1 is a possible D gene (6 bases). This CDR3 comprises 15 residues. V was cut by 7 bases and J by 1 base, with 14 bases left in between. Germline V gene sequence: CDR1 SEHNR, CDR2 FQNEAQ (reference sequence). Here the CDR3 reads CASNDWTVSGNTIYF. The CDR3 DNA sequence: TGTGCCAGCAACGATTGGACAGTTTCTGGAAACACCATATATTTT.

This clonotype was observed a handful of times. This chain connects TRBV20-1 to TRBJ1-1, with D unresolved. Looked up from germline, CDR1 is DFQATT and CDR2 is SNEGSKA (reference sequence). V dropped 3 bases and J dropped 0 bases, with 8 bases sitting between them. This CDR3 spans 13 amino acids. As DNA, the CDR3 is TGCAGTGCTAGTGAGACCCTGAACACTGAAGCTTTCTTT. It yields the protein CSASETLNTEAFF.

This clonotype was picked up many times. The genes are TRBV10-1 and TRBJ2-3; 8 nucleotides agree with TRBD2. Germline-derived CDR1 and CDR2 are WNHNN and SYGVQD (reference sequence). After removal of 1 base from V and 2 bases from J, the junction contained 2 bases not matched to a gene. This CDR3 is 15 amino acids long. The CDR3 region is CASSELAGPTDTQYF. Written as DNA, the CDR3 is TGCGCCAGCAGTGAGTTAGCGGGACCCACAGATACGCAGTATTTT.

The table lists this clonotype with a few counts. The rearrangement links TRBV5-1 to TRBJ1-1; D gene unclear. V gave up 0 bases and J gave up 1 base, with 10 bases separating them. This CDR3 comprises 15 residues. Germline CDR1 SGHRS, CDR2 YFSETQ. DNA for the CDR3: TGCGCCAGCAGCTTGGCTGGGGTTGAGAACACTGAAGCTTTCTTT. Amino acids: CASSLAGVENTEAFF.

The table lists this clonotype with a few counts. The chain employs TRBV7-9 and TRBJ2-1, with D tentatively TRBD2 (5 bases). CDR3 length equals 13 residues. V was cut by 8 bases and J by 8 bases, with 16 bases left in between. Looked up from germline, CDR1 is SEHNR and CDR2 is FQNEAQ (reference sequence). DNA for the CDR3: TGTGCCAGCCCCGCACGGACTTGGGATGAGCAGTTCTTC. Translating it yields CASPARTWDEQFF.

There are many counts of this clonotype. This rearrangement joins TRBV28 to TRBJ2-7; D may be TRBD1 (5 bases). V lost 5 bases, J lost 1 base, and 15 bases lay in between. The germline gives CDR1 MDHEN, CDR2 SYDVKM. CDR3 length equals 15 residues. CDR3 nucleotide sequence: TGTGCCAGCAGTGACCCAGGGCTTTCATCCTACGAGCAGTACTTC. This codes for CASSDPGLSSYEQYF.

This chain links TRBV14 with TRBJ2-2; TRBD2 is a possible D gene (6 bases). With 6 bases removed from V and 6 bases from J, the gap between germline ends came to 14 bases. The germline V gene encodes CDR1 SGHDN and CDR2 FVKESK. There are 14 residues in the CDR3. The CDR3 protein is CASSHRDSPGELFF. The CDR3 DNA sequence: TGTGCCAGCAGTCATCGGGACTCCCCCGGGGAGCTGTTTTTT.

This clonotype was found a few times. The gene calls are TRBV5-1 and TRBJ1-2; the D gene is possibly TRBD1 (6 bases). Trimming took off 5 bases at V and 2 bases at J, with 13 bases between the two ends. The germline V gene encodes CDR1 SGHRS and CDR2 YFSETQ. The CDR3 sequence is 14 residues long. DNA of the CDR3: TGCGCCAGCAGAAGGGGGTCGGCAAACTATGGCTACACCTTC. It translates to CASRRGSANYGYTF.

This clonotype has only a few counts. The CDR3, as DNA: TGTGCCAGCAGTGGGGGACAGGCATCTGGCTACACCTTC. This translates into CASSGGQASGYTF. The genes are TRBV12-3 or TRBV12-4 and TRBJ1-2; 8 bases are a match to TRBD1. The length of the CDR3 is 13 residues. V lost 5 bases and J lost 7; bases outside the gene matches: 6.